Shown below are 6 T cell receptor beta chains from a single sample sequenced in a study of OX40 agonist ivuxolimab in advanced cancers. This table comes from immunoSEQ multiplex PCR, and its TCRdb copy is limited to in-frame clones, with some not included. The repertoire holds about 82,000 clones, with 86% as singletons. The specimen comprised CD4+ or CD8+ T cells sorted from blood, sampled in a trial of the OX40 agonist ivuxolimab. These receptors originate from an adult with an advanced solid tumor such as melanoma, head and neck, liver or kidney cancer.

J is TRBJ1-5 and V is TRBV18; 7 bases fit TRBD1. V lost 6 bases to trimming and J lost 7 bases; unmatched junction nucleotides: 3. The CDR3 loop spans 12 amino acids. The V gene's germline CDR1 is KGHSH and CDR2 LQKENI. The CDR3 DNA follows: TGTGCCAGCTCGACAGGGCTCCAGCCCCAGCATTTT. It specifies CASSTGLQPQHF.

The chain recombines TRBV2 with TRBJ1-5, with D perhaps matching TRBD1 (5 bases). The CDR3 has 15 residues. Between the trimmed V and J ends, which lost 5 bases and 4 bases, there was a span of 15 bases. The germline gives CDR1 SNHLY, CDR2 FYNNEI. CDR3 coding DNA: TGTGCCAGCAGTCCCCACAGGTTAGCGAATCAGCCCCAGCATTTT. The encoded protein is CASSPHRLANQPQHF.

V usage is TRBV5-1 and J usage is TRBJ2-7; D perhaps matches TRBD1 (5 bases). Germline V lookup: CDR1 SGHRS, CDR2 YFSETQ. CDR3 length: 13 residues. The V end was cut by 5 bases, the J end by 3 bases, with 12 bases between. This CDR3 reads CASSKDGHYEQYF. CDR3 sequence (DNA): TGCGCCAGCAGTAAGGACGGACACTACGAGCAGTACTTC.

This rearrangement joins TRBV27 to TRBJ1-1, with 12 bases that match TRBD1. V trimming: 1 base; J trimming: 1 base; junction bases outside the gene matches: 10. The CDR3 loop spans 19 amino acids. Germline assignment: CDR1 MNHEY and CDR2 SMNVEV (reference sequence). The CDR3 DNA follows: TGTGCCAGCAGTTTATATGGCCGGGACAGGGGGCTTGGGAACACTGAAGCTTTCTTT. Protein sequence: CASSLYGRDRGLGNTEAFF.

The chain links TRBV6-6 to TRBJ1-1; weak D call: TRBD1 (5 bases). The ends were cut back, 7 bases at V and 4 bases at J, with 16 bases in the middle. The CDR3 is 14 amino acids. Germline V gene sequence: CDR1 MNHNY, CDR2 SVGAGI (reference sequence). CDR3 coding DNA: TGTGCCAGCAATCCGCCTGGGGGGGGCACTGAAGCTTTCTTT. Translated: CASNPPGGGTEAFF.

The chain combines TRBV7-9 with TRBJ2-1; 8 bases agree with TRBD2. Germline V gives CDR1 SEHNR, CDR2 FQNEAQ (reference sequence). The CDR3 extends over 14 amino acids. Trimming took 6 bases from V and 9 from J; bases not matched to a gene: 10. The CDR3 loop reads CASRPSGRDGEQFF. The CDR3 nucleotides read TGTGCCAGCAGGCCGAGCGGGAGAGATGGTGAGCAGTTCTTC. The full variable domain, completed using reference TRBV7-9 and TRBJ2-1, is DTGVSQNPRHKITKRGQNVTFRCDPISEHNRLYWYRQTLGQGPEFLTYFQNEAQLEKSRLLSDRFSAERPKGSFSTLEIQRTEQGDSAMYLCASRPSGRDGEQFFGPGTRLTVL.